This entry features one T cell receptor beta chain sequence. Its antigen remains unidentified. These data belong to a study of beta chain features in type 1 diabetes. The overall study: All samples yielded around 98 million examined sorted cells. Findings of the study overall: Type 1 diabetes patients had TCRB CDR3s that were shorter (moderately but significantly so) in all four CD4+ subsets. The study left unresolved whether HLA type influences TCRB rearrangement.

Expressed TCRB transcripts were sequenced because the entire RNA isolate underwent reverse transcription. Method: immunoSEQ multiplex PCR; TCRdb's copy keeps in-frame clones and lacks some. Altogether 40,000 to 60,000 clones are present, 55% to 75% being singletons, with the ten largest covering approximately 0.3%. The authors took one heparinised blood draw, averaging about 116 mL, from each donor. Sequenced sample: stem cell memory CD4+ T cells from blood. This receptor was taken from a woman aged 30 to 39 with type 1 diabetes.

CDR3 DNA sequence: TGTGCCAGCAGCTTAGGGACAGGGGTTTACAATGAGCAGTTCTTC. It codes for CASSLGTGVYNEQFF. The gene calls are TRBV11-1 and TRBJ2-1; 9 bases line up with TRBD1. Germline V lookup: CDR1 SGHAT, CDR2 FQDESV (reference sequence). Trimming cost V 1 base and J 4 bases; bases outside gene matches: 2. The CDR3 loop spans 15 amino acids.